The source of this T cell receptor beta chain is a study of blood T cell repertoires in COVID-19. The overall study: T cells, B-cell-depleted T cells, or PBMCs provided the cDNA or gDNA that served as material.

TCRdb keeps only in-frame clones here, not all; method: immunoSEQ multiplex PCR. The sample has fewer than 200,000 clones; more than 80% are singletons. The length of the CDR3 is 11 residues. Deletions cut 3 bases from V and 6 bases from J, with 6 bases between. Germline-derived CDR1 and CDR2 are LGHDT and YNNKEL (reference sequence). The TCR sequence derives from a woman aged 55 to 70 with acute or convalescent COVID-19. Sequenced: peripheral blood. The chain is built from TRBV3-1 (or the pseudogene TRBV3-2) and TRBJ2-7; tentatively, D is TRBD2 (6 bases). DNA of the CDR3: TGTGCCAGCAGCCAGGGACTCGAGCAGTACTTC. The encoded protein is CASSQGLEQYF.